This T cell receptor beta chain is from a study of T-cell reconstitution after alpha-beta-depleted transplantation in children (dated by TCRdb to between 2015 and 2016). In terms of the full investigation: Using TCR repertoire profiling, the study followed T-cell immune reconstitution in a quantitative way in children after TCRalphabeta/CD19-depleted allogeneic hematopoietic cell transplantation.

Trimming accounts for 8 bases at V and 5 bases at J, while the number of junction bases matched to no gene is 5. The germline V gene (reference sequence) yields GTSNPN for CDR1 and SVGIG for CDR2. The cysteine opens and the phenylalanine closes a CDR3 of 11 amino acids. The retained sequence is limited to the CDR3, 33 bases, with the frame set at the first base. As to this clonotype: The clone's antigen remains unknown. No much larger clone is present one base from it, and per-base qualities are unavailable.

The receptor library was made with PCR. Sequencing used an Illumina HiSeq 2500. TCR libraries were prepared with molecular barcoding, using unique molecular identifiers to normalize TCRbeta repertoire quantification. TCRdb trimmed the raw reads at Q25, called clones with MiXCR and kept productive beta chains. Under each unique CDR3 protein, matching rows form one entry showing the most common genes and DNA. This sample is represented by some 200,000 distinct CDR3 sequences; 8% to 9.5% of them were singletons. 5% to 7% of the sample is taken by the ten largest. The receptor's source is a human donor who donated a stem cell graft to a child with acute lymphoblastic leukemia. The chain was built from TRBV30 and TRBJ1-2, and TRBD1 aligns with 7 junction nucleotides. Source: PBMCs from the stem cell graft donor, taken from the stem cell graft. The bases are TGTGCCGGCGGGACAGCATATGGCTACACCTTC. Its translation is CAGGTAYGYTF. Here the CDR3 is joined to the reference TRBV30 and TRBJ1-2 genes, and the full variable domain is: SQTIHQWPATLVQPVGSPLSLECTVEGTSNPNLYWYRQAAGRGLQLLFYSVGIGQISSEVPQNLSASRPQDRQFILSSKKLLLSDSGFYLCAGGTAYGYTFGSGTRLTVV.